The rows below give T cell receptor beta chains drawn from one sample of a study of shared clonotypes between healthy human individuals. Clones were sequenced by immunoSEQ multiplex PCR, and TCRdb holds only the in-frame ones, with some missing. The data show about 2.4 million clones, with more than 85% seen just once and about 0.38% held by the top ten. Specimen: naive CD4+ T cells from PBMCs. These TCRs come from a man aged 18 to 35 in good health. Some clones in this sample may be carry-over from other donors' samples. Each CDR3 is given with its conserved first and last residue. Fields, in order: D gene, V gene, J gene, clone size, CDR3 protein, CDR3 DNA. The D gene is left open where the match is weak. Expanded clones are given a class, and other clones once, few, many or no size at all.

D gene: -
V gene: TRBV28
J gene: TRBJ1-5
clone size: -
CDR3 protein: CASSFNQPQHF
CDR3 DNA: TGTGCCAGCAGTTTTAATCAGCCCCAGCATTTT

D gene: TRBD2
V gene: TRBV6-4
J gene: TRBJ2-1
clone size: few
CDR3 protein: CASSDWGGSSYNEQFF
CDR3 DNA: TGTGCCAGCAGTGACTGGGGCGGGAGCTCCTACAATGAGCAGTTCTTC

D gene: TRBD2
V gene: TRBV6-6
J gene: TRBJ2-5
clone size: -
CDR3 protein: CASSLGLAGGHETQYF
CDR3 DNA: TGTGCCAGCAGTCTTGGACTAGCGGGAGGGCACGAGACCCAGTACTTC

D gene: TRBD2
V gene: TRBV5-6
J gene: TRBJ2-2
clone size: -
CDR3 protein: CASSSRLAGGPGELFF
CDR3 DNA: TGTGCCAGCAGCTCCCGACTAGCGGGAGGGCCCGGGGAGCTGTTTTTT

D gene: -
V gene: TRBV2
J gene: TRBJ2-1
clone size: -
CDR3 protein: CASTPDQYNEQFF
CDR3 DNA: TGTGCCAGCACCCCTGACCAGTACAATGAGCAGTTCTTC

D gene: -
V gene: TRBV11-2
J gene: TRBJ1-3
clone size: once
CDR3 protein: CASSSKDRSSGNTIYF
CDR3 DNA: TGTGCCAGCAGCTCTAAAGACAGGAGCTCTGGAAACACCATATATTTT

D gene: -
V gene: TRBV11-2
J gene: TRBJ1-2
clone size: -
CDR3 protein: CASSAPTGRGLCF
CDR3 DNA: TGTGCCAGCAGCGCGCCTACCGGTAGGGGCCTCTGCTTC

D gene: TRBD1
V gene: TRBV5-4
J gene: TRBJ1-2
clone size: once
CDR3 protein: CASSRVGQGDYGYTF
CDR3 DNA: TGTGCCAGCAGCCGAGTTGGACAGGGTGACTATGGCTACACCTTC

D gene: TRBD1
V gene: TRBV2
J gene: TRBJ1-1
clone size: -
CDR3 protein: CASSGTGSGTEAFF
CDR3 DNA: TGTGCCAGCAGTGGGACAGGGTCGGGGACTGAAGCTTTCTTT

D gene: -
V gene: TRBV11-2
J gene: TRBJ2-5
clone size: -
CDR3 protein: CASSLLGRGAQETQYF
CDR3 DNA: TGTGCCAGCAGCTTACTCGGGAGAGGAGCCCAAGAGACCCAGTACTTC

D gene: -
V gene: TRBV4-3
J gene: TRBJ2-2
clone size: -
CDR3 protein: CASSPRARTNTGELFF
CDR3 DNA: TGCGCCAGCAGCCCAAGGGCGCGGACGAACACCGGGGAGCTGTTTTTT

D gene: -
V gene: TRBV28
J gene: TRBJ2-7
clone size: -
CDR3 protein: CASSQALWLSYEQYF
CDR3 DNA: TGTGCCAGCAGTCAGGCTTTGTGGTTATCCTACGAGCAGTACTTC

D gene: TRBD2
V gene: TRBV29-1
J gene: TRBJ2-1
clone size: -
CDR3 protein: CSVEVGLAESYNEQFF
CDR3 DNA: TGCAGCGTTGAAGTGGGACTAGCGGAGTCCTACAATGAGCAGTTCTTC

D gene: -
V gene: TRBV9
J gene: TRBJ2-2
clone size: -
CDR3 protein: CASSVDTGGKLFF
CDR3 DNA: TGTGCCAGCAGCGTAGATACCGGAGGAAAGCTGTTTTTT

D gene: -
V gene: TRBV10-3
J gene: TRBJ2-7
clone size: -
CDR3 protein: CAIGGGPSDSYEQYF
CDR3 DNA: TGTGCCATCGGAGGGGGGCCTAGCGACTCCTACGAGCAGTACTTC

D gene: -
V gene: TRBV7-8
J gene: TRBJ1-2
clone size: -
CDR3 protein: CASSLEQLDGYTF
CDR3 DNA: TGTGCCAGCAGCTTAGAACAGTTAGATGGCTACACCTTC